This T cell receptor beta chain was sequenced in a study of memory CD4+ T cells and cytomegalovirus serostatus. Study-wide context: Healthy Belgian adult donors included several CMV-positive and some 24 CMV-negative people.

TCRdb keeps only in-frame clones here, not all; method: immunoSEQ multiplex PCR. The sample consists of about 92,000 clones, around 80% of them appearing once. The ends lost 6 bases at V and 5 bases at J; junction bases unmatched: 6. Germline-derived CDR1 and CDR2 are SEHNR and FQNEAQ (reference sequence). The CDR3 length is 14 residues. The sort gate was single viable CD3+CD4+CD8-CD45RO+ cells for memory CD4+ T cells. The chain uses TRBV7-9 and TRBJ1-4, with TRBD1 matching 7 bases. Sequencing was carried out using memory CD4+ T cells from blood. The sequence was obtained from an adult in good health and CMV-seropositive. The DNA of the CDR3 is TGTGCCAGCAGTTCACAGGGGTTAAATGAAAAACTGTTTTTT. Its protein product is CASSSQGLNEKLFF. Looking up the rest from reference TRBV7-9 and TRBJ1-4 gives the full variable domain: DTGVSQNPRHKITKRGQNVTFRCDPISEHNRLYWYRQTLGQGPEFLTYFQNEAQLEKSRLLSDRFSAERPKGSFSTLEIQRTEQGDSAMYLCASSSQGLNEKLFFGSGTQLSVL.